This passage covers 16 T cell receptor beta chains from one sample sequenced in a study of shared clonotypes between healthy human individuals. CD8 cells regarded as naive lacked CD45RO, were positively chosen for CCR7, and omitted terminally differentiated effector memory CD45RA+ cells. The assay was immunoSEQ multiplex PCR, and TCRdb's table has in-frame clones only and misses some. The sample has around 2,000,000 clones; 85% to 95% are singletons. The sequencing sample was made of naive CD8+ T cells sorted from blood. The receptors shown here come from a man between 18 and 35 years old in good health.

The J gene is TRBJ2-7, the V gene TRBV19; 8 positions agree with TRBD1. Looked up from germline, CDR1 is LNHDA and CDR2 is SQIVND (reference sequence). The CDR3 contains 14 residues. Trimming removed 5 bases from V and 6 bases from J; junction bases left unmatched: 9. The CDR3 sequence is CASSPTGGGSEQYF. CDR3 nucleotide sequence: TGTGCCAGTAGTCCTACAGGGGGTGGATCCGAGCAGTACTTC.

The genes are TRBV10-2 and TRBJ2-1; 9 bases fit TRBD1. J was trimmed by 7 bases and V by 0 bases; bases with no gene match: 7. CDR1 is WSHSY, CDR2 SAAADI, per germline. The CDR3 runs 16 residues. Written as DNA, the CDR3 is TGCGCCAGCAGTGAGTCCCCGGGACAGGGAAGTAATGAGCAGTTCTTC. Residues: CASSESPGQGSNEQFF.

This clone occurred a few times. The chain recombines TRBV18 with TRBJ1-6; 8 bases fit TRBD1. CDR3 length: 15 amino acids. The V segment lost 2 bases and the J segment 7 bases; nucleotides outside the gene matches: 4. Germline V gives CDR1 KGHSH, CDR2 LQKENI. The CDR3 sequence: CASSPNRGENSPLHF. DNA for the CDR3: TGTGCCAGCTCACCAAACAGGGGGGAAAATTCACCCCTCCACTTT.

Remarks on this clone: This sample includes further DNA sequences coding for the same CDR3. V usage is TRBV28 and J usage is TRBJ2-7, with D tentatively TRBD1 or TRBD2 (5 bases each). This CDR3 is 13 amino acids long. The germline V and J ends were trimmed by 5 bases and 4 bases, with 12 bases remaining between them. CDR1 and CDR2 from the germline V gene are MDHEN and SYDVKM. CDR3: CASSPSGGYEQYF. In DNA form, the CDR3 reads TGTGCCAGCAGTCCCTCTGGGGGATACGAGCAGTACTTC.

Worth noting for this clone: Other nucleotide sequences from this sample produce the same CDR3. The CDR3 coding sequence is TGTGCCAGCAGCTTAGCCCGGGCCTACGAGCAGTACTTC. Its translation is CASSLARAYEQYF. The chain has TRBV11-2 and TRBJ2-7; D not resolved. Germline V gene data show CDR1 as SGHAT and CDR2 as FQNNGV. V dropped 1 base and J dropped 2 bases, with 6 bases sitting between them. The CDR3 is made up of 13 amino acids.

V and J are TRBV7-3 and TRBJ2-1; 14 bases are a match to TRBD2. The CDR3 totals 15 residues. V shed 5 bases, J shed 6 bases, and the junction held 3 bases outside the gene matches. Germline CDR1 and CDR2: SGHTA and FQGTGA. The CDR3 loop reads CASSPGLAGGNEQFF. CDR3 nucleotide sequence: TGTGCCAGCAGCCCCGGACTAGCGGGGGGCAATGAGCAGTTCTTC.

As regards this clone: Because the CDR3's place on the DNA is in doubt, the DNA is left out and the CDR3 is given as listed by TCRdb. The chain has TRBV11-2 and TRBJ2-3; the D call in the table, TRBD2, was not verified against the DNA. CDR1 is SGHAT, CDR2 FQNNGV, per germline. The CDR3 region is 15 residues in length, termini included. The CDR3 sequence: CASSFWRRSTDTQYF.

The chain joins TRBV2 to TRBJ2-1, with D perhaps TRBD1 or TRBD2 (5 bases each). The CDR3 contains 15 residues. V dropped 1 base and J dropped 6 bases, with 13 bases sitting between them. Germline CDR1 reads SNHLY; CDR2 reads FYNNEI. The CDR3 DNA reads TGTGCCAGCAGTGAAGGGCCAGGGAGCCGCAATGAGCAGTTCTTC. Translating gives CASSEGPGSRNEQFF.

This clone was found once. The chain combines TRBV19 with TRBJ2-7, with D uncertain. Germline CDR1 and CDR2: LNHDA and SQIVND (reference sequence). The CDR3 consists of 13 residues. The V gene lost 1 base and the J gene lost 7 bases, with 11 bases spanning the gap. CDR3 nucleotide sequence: TGTGCCAGTAGTATAGTTGGGTCTAGGGAGCAGTACTTC. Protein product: CASSIVGSREQYF.

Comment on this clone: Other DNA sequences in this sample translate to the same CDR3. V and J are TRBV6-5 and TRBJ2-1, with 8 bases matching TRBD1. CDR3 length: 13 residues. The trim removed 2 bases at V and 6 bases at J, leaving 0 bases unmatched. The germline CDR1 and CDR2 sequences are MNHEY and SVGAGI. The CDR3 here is CASSYGQGNEQFF. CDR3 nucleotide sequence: TGTGCCAGCAGTTACGGACAGGGCAATGAGCAGTTCTTC.

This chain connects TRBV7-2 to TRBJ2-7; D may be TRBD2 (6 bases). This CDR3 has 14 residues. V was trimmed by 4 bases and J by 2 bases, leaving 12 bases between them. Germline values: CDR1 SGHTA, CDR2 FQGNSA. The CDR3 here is CASSSRDGTYEQYF. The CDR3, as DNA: TGTGCCAGCAGCTCGCGGGACGGGACCTACGAGCAGTACTTC.

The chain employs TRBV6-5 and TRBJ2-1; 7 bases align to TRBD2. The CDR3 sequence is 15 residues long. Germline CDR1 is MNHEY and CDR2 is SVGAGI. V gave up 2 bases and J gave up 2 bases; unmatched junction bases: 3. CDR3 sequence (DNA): TGTGCCAGCAGTTACCTGGGAGGGCCCTACAATGAGCAGTTCTTC. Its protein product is CASSYLGGPYNEQFF.

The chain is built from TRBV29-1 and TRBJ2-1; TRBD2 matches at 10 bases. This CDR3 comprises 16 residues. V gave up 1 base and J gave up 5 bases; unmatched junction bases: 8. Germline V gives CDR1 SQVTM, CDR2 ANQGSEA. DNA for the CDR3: TGCAGCGTTGAAGGGGTGGAGACTAGCGGGCACAATGAGCAGTTCTTC. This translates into CSVEGVETSGHNEQFF.

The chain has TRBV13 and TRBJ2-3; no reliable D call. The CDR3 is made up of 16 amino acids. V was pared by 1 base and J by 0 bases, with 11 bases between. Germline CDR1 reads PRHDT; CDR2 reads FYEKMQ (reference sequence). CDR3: CASSLALTSSTDTQYF. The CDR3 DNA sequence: TGTGCCAGCAGCTTAGCACTAACCTCTAGCACAGATACGCAGTATTTT. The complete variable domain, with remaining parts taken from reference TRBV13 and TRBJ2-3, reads AAGVIQSPRHLIKEKRETATLKCYPIPRHDTVYWYQQGPGQDPQFLISFYEKMQSDKGSIPDRFSAQQFSDYHSELNMSSLELGDSALYFCASSLALTSSTDTQYFGPGTRLTVL.

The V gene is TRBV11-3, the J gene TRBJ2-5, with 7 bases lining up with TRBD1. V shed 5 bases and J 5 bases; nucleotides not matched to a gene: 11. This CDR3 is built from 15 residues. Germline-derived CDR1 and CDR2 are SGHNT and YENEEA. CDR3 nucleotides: TGTGCCAGCAGCATCCATGAGGGACAGTTTGAGACCCAGTACTTC. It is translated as CASSIHEGQFETQYF.

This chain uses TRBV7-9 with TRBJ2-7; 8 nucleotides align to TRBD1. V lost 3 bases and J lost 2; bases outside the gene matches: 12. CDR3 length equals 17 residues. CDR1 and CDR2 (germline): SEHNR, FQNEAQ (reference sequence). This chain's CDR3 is CASSFIHFGRGPYEQYF. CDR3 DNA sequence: TGTGCCAGCAGCTTTATCCACTTCGGCAGGGGGCCCTACGAGCAGTACTTC.